This TCR beta chain was captured in a study of neurological immune-mediated disorders. The study's findings and limits: Multiple sclerosis, the disease with the least TCR clonal expansion, fell below healthy controls, whereas HTLV-1-associated myelopathy showed the most.

In its sample, this clonotype was seen many times. The antigen is not known. CDR1 is KGHSH, CDR2 LQKENI, per germline. Unmatched junction bases numbered 8, after V lost 4 bases and J lost 6 bases. CDR3 length equals 14 residues. TCRdb ran MiXCR on the 5' RACE reads and lists one entry per CDR3 protein. The table lists tens of thousands of distinct CDR3 sequences, 10% of them singletons. This sequence originates from a woman in her 30s with HTLV-1-associated myelopathy (HAM/TSP). Material for sequencing was PBMCs. The chain employs TRBV18 and TRBJ2-7; 8 bases line up with TRBD1. This CDR3 is CASSQGQGFGEQYF. The CDR3 DNA is TGTGCCAGCTCACAAGGACAGGGCTTTGGCGAGCAGTACTTC. The full variable domain, completed using reference TRBV18 and TRBJ2-7, is NAGVMQNPRHLVRRRGQEARLRCSPMKGHSHVYWYRQLPEEGLKFMVYLQKENIIDESGMPKERFSAEFPKEGPSILRIQQVVRGDSAAYFCASSQGQGFGEQYFGPGTRLTVT.